This TCR beta chain was profiled in a study of blood T cell repertoires in COVID-19. Looking at the study overall: Samples came from the United States, Italy and Spain, spanning acute and convalescent COVID-19. T cells, B-cell-depleted T cells, or PBMCs supplied cDNA or gDNA.

The germline V and J ends were trimmed by 0 bases and 4 bases, with 9 bases remaining between them. The CDR3 runs 14 residues. Germline V lookup: CDR1 KGHSH, CDR2 LQKENI. In the source study's methods: Reference gene primer amplification gave estimated nucleated cell counts. TCRdb's copy holds only in-frame clones and misses some; the assay was immunoSEQ multiplex PCR. V, J and clone size are those of that table, while D and trimming were read from the DNA. The sample shows fewer than 110,000 clones, more than 80% of them seen only once. The sequencing sample was made of peripheral blood. This chain connects TRBV18 to TRBJ1-2, with D uncertain. This TCR was sampled from a human donor in a cohort sampled during active COVID-19. The CDR3 protein is CASSPPGDPYGYTF. CDR3 nucleotides: TGTGCCAGCTCACCACCAGGAGACCCCTATGGCTACACCTTC.